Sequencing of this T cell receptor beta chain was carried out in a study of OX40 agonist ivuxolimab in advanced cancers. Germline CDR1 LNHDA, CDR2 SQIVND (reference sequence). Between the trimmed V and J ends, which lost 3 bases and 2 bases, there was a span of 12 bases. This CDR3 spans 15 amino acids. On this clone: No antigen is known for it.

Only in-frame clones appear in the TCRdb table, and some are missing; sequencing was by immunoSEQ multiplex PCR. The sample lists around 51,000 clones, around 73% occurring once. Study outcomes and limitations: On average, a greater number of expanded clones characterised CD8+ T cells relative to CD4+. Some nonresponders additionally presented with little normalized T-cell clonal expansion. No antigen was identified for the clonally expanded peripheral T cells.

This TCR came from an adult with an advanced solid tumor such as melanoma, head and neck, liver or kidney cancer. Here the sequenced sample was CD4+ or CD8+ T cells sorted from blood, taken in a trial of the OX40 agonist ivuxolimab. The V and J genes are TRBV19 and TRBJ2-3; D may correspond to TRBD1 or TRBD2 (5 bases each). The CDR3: CASSIPSGPTDTQYF. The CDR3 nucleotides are TGTGCCAGTAGTATCCCATCGGGGCCCACAGATACGCAGTATTTT.